The table lists the clone carrying this T cell receptor (beta chain) with many counts. Antigen: not known. The sample originates from a study of T cells after posttransplantation cyclophosphamide. Busulfan-fludarabine conditioning, marrow transplant, and cyclophosphamide on days +3 and +4 were administered. Findings and caveats of the study: Donor-recipient repertoire similarity was low at 1-2 months, rising over year one.

Trimming stripped 1 base from V and 5 bases from J, with 9 bases between. CDR3 length equals 15 residues. Germline V gene data show CDR1 as MNHEY and CDR2 as SVGAGI. The table came from immunoSEQ multiplex PCR; TCRdb's copy has only in-frame clones and leaves some out. The sample contains about 14,000 clones, none of them singletons. The TCR was taken from a female patient in her thirties or forties who received an allogeneic stem cell transplant from a related donor, was CMV-positive, and had no GVHD. These T cells may partly come from the graft donor. V and J are TRBV6-5 and TRBJ1-6; weak D call: TRBD1 (5 bases). The sample here was PBMCs, taken about 1,000 days after allogeneic stem cell transplant with posttransplant cyclophosphamide. CDR3 sequence: CASSYFKTDNSPLHF. The CDR3, as DNA: TGTGCCAGCAGTTACTTTAAGACAGATAATTCACCCCTCCACTTT.